Below, 28 T cell receptor beta chains from the same sample are listed, as sequenced in a study of shared clonotypes between healthy human individuals. Assay: immunoSEQ multiplex PCR; the TCRdb copy retains only in-frame clones and omits some. The table lists some 2,500,000 clones, approximately 93% of them singletons. The sequenced material came from naive CD4+ T cells from PBMCs. The subset was: CD45RA+ positively selected. The receptors come from a young man in good health. Some clones in this sample may be carry-over from other donors' samples.

The chain combines TRBV19 with TRBJ1-5, with D unclear. The germline V gene encodes CDR1 LNHDA and CDR2 SQIVND (reference sequence). The CDR3 runs to 13 residues. V lost 10 bases to trimming and J lost 2 bases, with 12 bases between them. CDR3 residues: CATQPQGNQPQHF. CDR3 DNA: TGTGCCACACAGCCGCAGGGCAATCAGCCCCAGCATTTT.

The V and J genes are TRBV15 and TRBJ2-4; 8 bases agree with TRBD1. Trimming cost V 3 bases and J 12 bases; bases outside gene matches: 7. This CDR3 has 13 residues. Germline loops: CDR1 LNHNV, CDR2 YYDKDF (reference sequence). The CDR3 region is CATSREDRVGQYF. The CDR3, as DNA: TGTGCCACCAGCAGGGAGGACAGGGTCGGTCAGTACTTC.

The V and J genes are TRBV15 and TRBJ2-7, with a possible D match to TRBD2 (6 bases). Germline CDR1 reads LNHNV; CDR2 reads YYDKDF (reference sequence). V lost 0 bases and J lost 1, with 7 bases in between. CDR3 size: 14 residues. Here the CDR3 DNA reads TGTGCCACCAGCAGAGAGACTAGTTCCTACGAGCAGTACTTC. As protein: CATSRETSSYEQYF.

This sequence joins TRBV6-5 and TRBJ2-1, with 11 nucleotides matching TRBD2. The trim removed 7 bases at V and 7 bases at J, leaving 9 bases unmatched. The CDR3 length is 15 residues. Germline values: CDR1 MNHEY, CDR2 SVGAGI. The CDR3 region is CASKVTSGSSNEQFF. In DNA form, the CDR3 reads TGTGCCAGCAAAGTAACTAGCGGGAGTAGTAATGAGCAGTTCTTC.

The chain joins TRBV7-9 to TRBJ2-7; no clear D. Trimming cost V 2 bases and J 5 bases, with 7 bases left between them. CDR3 length: 12 amino acids. CDR1 SEHNR and CDR2 FQNEAQ come from the germline V gene (reference sequence). The CDR3 spells CASSLWQDEQYF. In DNA form, the CDR3 reads TGTGCCAGCAGCTTATGGCAGGACGAGCAGTACTTC.

This rearrangement joins TRBV18 to TRBJ2-3; 10 nucleotides agree with TRBD2. With V trimmed by 3 bases and J by 5 bases, 11 bases remained unmatched. CDR3 size: 17 residues. Germline CDR1 is KGHSH and CDR2 is LQKENI. The CDR3 here is CASSPIGTSERKDTQYF. The DNA of the CDR3 is TGTGCCAGCTCACCTATCGGGACTAGCGAAAGGAAAGATACGCAGTATTTT.

The table lists this clone with a few counts. This rearrangement joins TRBV5-1 to TRBJ2-1; 7 bases fit TRBD2. Per germline, CDR1 SGHRS and CDR2 YFSETQ. The CDR3 length is 16 residues. The V and J ends lost 3 bases and 2 bases, in that order; junction bases with no gene match: 8. The CDR3 coding sequence is TGCGCCAGCAGCTCTCTCGGGACTACGACCTACAATGAGCAGTTCTTC. This codes for CASSSLGTTTYNEQFF.

The chain employs TRBV28 and TRBJ1-5; no firm D call. V lost 6 bases to trimming and J lost 6 bases, with 9 bases between them. This CDR3 is 12 amino acids long. From germline, CDR1 is MDHEN and CDR2 SYDVKM. The CDR3 DNA follows: TGTGCCAGCAGGACCCCGGGTCAGCCCCAGCATTTT. This codes for CASRTPGQPQHF.

This chain uses TRBV5-4 with TRBJ2-1, with D unclear. The CDR3 is 14 amino acids. V lost 0 bases to trimming and J lost 9 bases, with 13 bases between them. Germline V CDR1 and CDR2: SGHNT, YYREEE (reference sequence). The CDR3 nucleotides read TGTGCCAGCAGCTTGGAGGAACCCATGAGTGAGCAGTTCTTC. Translating gives CASSLEEPMSEQFF.

V is TRBV18 and J is TRBJ2-7; D tentatively reads TRBD1 or TRBD2 (5 bases each). Trimming cost V 3 bases and J 2 bases, with 14 bases left between them. The germline V gene has CDR1 KGHSH and CDR2 LQKENI. The CDR3 is made up of 15 amino acids. CDR3 sequence reads: CASSPKGTPPYEQYF. The CDR3 coding sequence is TGTGCCAGCTCACCGAAGGGGACGCCCCCCTACGAGCAGTACTTC. Supplemented by reference TRBV18 and TRBJ2-7, the full variable domain reads NAGVMQNPRHLVRRRGQEARLRCSPMKGHSHVYWYRQLPEEGLKFMVYLQKENIIDESGMPKERFSAEFPKEGPSILRIQQVVRGDSAAYFCASSPKGTPPYEQYFGPGTRLTVT.

The rearrangement uses TRBV11-3 and TRBJ2-1, with 10 bases fitting TRBD2. V gave up 5 bases and J gave up 6 bases; unmatched junction bases: 7. Germline V gene sequence: CDR1 SGHNT, CDR2 YENEEA. There are 15 residues in the CDR3. CDR3: CASSPTLAGPNEQFF. The CDR3 nucleotides are TGTGCCAGCAGCCCGACACTAGCGGGACCCAATGAGCAGTTCTTC.

The genes are TRBV30 and TRBJ2-3, with TRBD2 matching over 9 bases. J gave up 4 bases and V 1 base, and 9 bases lay outside the gene matches. Per germline, CDR1 GTSNPN and CDR2 SVGIG (reference sequence). This CDR3 is 16 amino acids long. The CDR3 DNA follows: TGTGCCTGGAGTGCCGGGACTAGCCAAGAGTCAGATACGCAGTATTTT. It is translated as CAWSAGTSQESDTQYF.

The CDR3 loop is CASSNTYEQYF. DNA for the CDR3: TGTGCCAGCAGTAATACCTACGAGCAGTACTTC. This chain uses TRBV6-5 with TRBJ2-7; no firm D call. The CDR3 sequence is 11 residues long. Germline values: CDR1 MNHEY, CDR2 SVGAGI. The V end lost 5 bases, the J end lost 2 bases, and 4 bases lay between the germline ends.

This chain uses TRBV7-3 with TRBJ2-3; possible D gene TRBD1, 6 bases. This CDR3 has 16 residues. The ends were cut back, 5 bases at V and 2 bases at J, with 17 bases in the middle. CDR1 SGHTA and CDR2 FQGTGA come from the germline V gene. The CDR3: CASSPTHRDDTDTQYF. CDR3 coding DNA: TGTGCCAGCAGCCCTACTCACAGGGACGACACAGATACGCAGTATTTT.

The J gene is TRBJ2-7, the V gene TRBV19; D call uncertain. The CDR3 sequence is 14 residues long. V was shortened by 5 bases and J by 3 bases, with 14 bases between the two germline ends. The V gene's germline CDR1 is LNHDA and CDR2 SQIVND (reference sequence). The CDR3 bases are TGTGCCAGTAGTGGGCTTGGTCCCCTCTACGAGCAGTACTTC. Its protein is CASSGLGPLYEQYF.

The genes are TRBV5-1 and TRBJ2-3; D might be TRBD2 (6 bases). V dropped 0 bases and J dropped 2 bases, with 10 bases sitting between them. CDR3 length: 15 residues. In germline, CDR1 is SGHRS, CDR2 YFSETQ. In DNA form, the CDR3 reads TGCGCCAGCAGCTTGGTCTCGGACTACACAGATACGCAGTATTTT. It is translated as CASSLVSDYTDTQYF.

This chain connects TRBV30 to TRBJ2-1; no firm D call. V was trimmed by 0 bases and J by 3 bases, leaving 12 bases between them. CDR1 and CDR2 from the germline V gene are GTSNPN and SVGIG (reference sequence). This CDR3 is 15 amino acids long. The CDR3 nucleotides are TGTGCCTGGAGTGTAAGTCTCAACTTCTACAATGAGCAGTTCTTC. This translates into CAWSVSLNFYNEQFF.

The chain is built from TRBV28 and TRBJ2-7, with TRBD2 identical over 8 bases. V lost 3 bases to trimming and J lost 3 bases; unmatched junction nucleotides: 1. This CDR3 has 13 amino acids. The V gene's germline CDR1 is MDHEN and CDR2 SYDVKM. DNA of the CDR3: TGTGCCAGCAGTTTTGCGGGGGGCTACGAGCAGTACTTC. Its protein product is CASSFAGGYEQYF.

The rearrangement links TRBV6-5 to TRBJ1-2, with no clear D. The CDR3 length is 14 residues. The germline CDR1 and CDR2 sequences are MNHEY and SVGAGI. Trimming cost V 0 bases and J 8 bases, with 13 bases left between them. In DNA, the CDR3 is TGTGCCAGCAGTTACTCCGCGTTGGGGAGAGGCTACACCTTC. Translation gives CASSYSALGRGYTF.

The chain has TRBV15 and TRBJ2-1; weak D call: TRBD2 (5 bases). The V and J ends lost 1 base and 7 bases respectively, with 14 bases between them. The CDR3 length is 15 residues. The germline CDR1 and CDR2 sequences are LNHNV and YYDKDF (reference sequence). CDR3 residues: CATSRARRGHNEQFF. The CDR3, as DNA: TGTGCCACCAGCAGAGCTCGCCGAGGGCATAATGAGCAGTTCTTC.

The V gene is TRBV4-2, the J gene TRBJ1-1; D may be TRBD1 (5 bases). CDR1 LGHNA and CDR2 YNFKEQ come from the germline V gene. V lost 6 bases and J 2 bases, leaving 16 bases between the germline ends. The CDR3 is made up of 15 amino acids. The CDR3 sequence: CASSWDRQDNTEAFF. The CDR3 DNA sequence: TGTGCCAGCAGTTGGGACCGCCAAGATAACACTGAAGCTTTCTTT.

The V gene is TRBV5-1, the J gene TRBJ2-5; 7 bases align to TRBD2. The J segment lost 4 bases and the V segment lost 1 base, leaving 10 bases of the junction unmatched. Germline V gives CDR1 SGHRS, CDR2 YFSETQ. CDR3 length: 16 residues. The CDR3 nucleotides are TGCGCCAGCAGCTTGCTCAGGCGGGGGAGCAGAGAGACCCAGTACTTC. This translates into CASSLLRRGSRETQYF. Full variable domain (outside the CDR3, taken from reference TRBV5-1 and TRBJ2-5): KAGVTQTPRYLIKTRGQQVTLSCSPISGHRSVSWYQQTPGQGLQFLFEYFSETQRNKGNFPGRFSGRQFSNSRSEMNVSTLELGDSALYLCASSLLRRGSRETQYFGPGTRLLVL.

V and J are TRBV14 and TRBJ2-2; TRBD2 matches at 8 bases. The CDR3 has 17 residues. The germline V gene encodes CDR1 SGHDN and CDR2 FVKESK. Unmatched junction bases numbered 7, after V lost 2 bases and J lost 2 bases. For the CDR3, the DNA is TGTGCCAGCAGCCAAAGCTCCGGGAGGGGTAACACCGGGGAGCTGTTTTTT. Residues: CASSQSSGRGNTGELFF.

DNA of the CDR3: TGCGCCAGCAGCTCCCCGGGACAGAAGCAAGAGACCCAGTACTTC. It translates to CASSSPGQKQETQYF. The chain employs TRBV5-1 and TRBJ2-5; 7 nucleotides agree with TRBD1. CDR3 length equals 15 residues. Trimming cost V 3 bases and J 2 bases; bases outside gene matches: 7. Germline-derived CDR1 and CDR2 are SGHRS and YFSETQ.

This chain joins TRBV27 and TRBJ1-5, with 11 nucleotides matching TRBD1. The CDR3 has 18 residues. J lost 0 bases, V lost 8 bases, and 12 bases had no gene match. The germline V gene has CDR1 MNHEY and CDR2 SMNVEV (reference sequence). The CDR3 region is CASARDRGFRDSNQPQHF. The CDR3 region has the DNA TGTGCCAGCGCCCGGGACAGGGGGTTTCGGGATAGCAATCAGCCCCAGCATTTT.

This clone was detected a few times. The sample carries other DNA sequences with the same CDR3. The genes are TRBV29-1 and TRBJ1-5; no firm D call. From germline, CDR1 is SQVTM and CDR2 ANQGSEA. The CDR3 spans 10 residues. V dropped 4 bases and J dropped 5 bases, with 3 bases sitting between them. The CDR3 loop is CSVGDQPQHF. CDR3 nucleotide sequence: TGCAGCGTTGGGGATCAGCCCCAGCATTTT.

The genes are TRBV5-6 and TRBJ2-5, with D possibly TRBD1 on 6 matching bases. Germline CDR1 is SGHDT and CDR2 is YYEEEE. The CDR3 runs 14 residues. Trimming left V 2 bases short and J 1 base short, with 9 bases between. The CDR3: CASSLQGIQETQYF. CDR3 sequence (DNA): TGTGCCAGCAGCTTACAGGGAATCCAAGAGACCCAGTACTTC.

This chain connects TRBV6-1 to TRBJ1-1; D perhaps matches TRBD1 (5 bases). Trimming took 7 bases from V and 1 from J, leaving 10 bases between them. Germline lookup yields CDR1 MNHNS and CDR2 SASEGT. The CDR3 spans 13 residues. The CDR3 DNA reads as TGTGCCAGCACTCCAGGGTCGAACACTGAAGCTTTCTTT. Its translation: CASTPGSNTEAFF.